This T cell receptor beta chain appears in the sequencing data of a study of T cell changes during pregnancy in multiple sclerosis. Some clones are missing from TCRdb's copy, which holds only in-frame ones; the method was immunoSEQ multiplex PCR. The sample includes around 80,000 clones, around 94% of them seen just once. CDR3 size: 18 residues. Germline V gene lookup returns CDR1 SEHNR and CDR2 FQNEAQ (reference sequence). J was trimmed by 7 bases and V by 2 bases; bases with no gene match: 17. The J gene is TRBJ2-1, the V gene TRBV7-9; 7 bases align to TRBD2. Sequencing was performed on peripheral blood, taken in the second trimester of pregnancy. The clonotype originates from a female donor in good health, enrolled as a control in a pregnancy study. The chain's CDR3 is CASSLTVEAPRGSNEQFF. The CDR3 region has the DNA TGTGCCAGCAGCTTAACGGTGGAGGCGCCCCGCGGGAGTAATGAGCAGTTCTTC.